The rows below give T cell receptor beta chains drawn from one sample of a study of blood T cells in healthy people across ages. TCRdb analysed the 5' RACE reads with MiXCR anew, one entry per CDR3 protein. The table lists 750,000 to 950,000 distinct CDR3 sequences, less than 70% of them singletons, with around 41% in the top ten. The sequenced sample consisted of blood. The receptors originated from a man older than 75 in good health. Each CDR3 is given with its conserved first and last residue. The order of the fields is clone size, D gene, J gene, V gene, CDR3 DNA, CDR3 protein. The D gene is left open where the match is weak. Size is omitted from some rows. Given values are once, few, many or a class for expanded clones.

clone size: .
D gene: .
J gene: TRBJ2-2
V gene: TRBV6-5
CDR3 DNA: TGTGCCAGCAGCCCATTCCGGGTCGGGGAGCTGTTTTTT
CDR3 protein: CASSPFRVGELFF

clone size: .
D gene: .
J gene: TRBJ2-5
V gene: TRBV7-2
CDR3 DNA: TGTGCCAGCAGCTCAGTTGTCAGAGCGCAAGAGACCCAGTACTTC
CDR3 protein: CASSSVVRAQETQYF

clone size: .
D gene: TRBD2
J gene: TRBJ2-7
V gene: TRBV6-2/TRBV6-3
CDR3 DNA: TGTGCCAGCAGTTACTCCGGGACTACCTACGAGCAGTACTTC
CDR3 protein: CASSYSGTTYEQYF

clone size: .
D gene: TRBD2
J gene: TRBJ2-3
V gene: TRBV9
CDR3 DNA: TGTGCCAGCAGCGTAGAAGCGGGGGGGATCACAGATACGCAGTATTTT
CDR3 protein: CASSVEAGGITDTQYF

clone size: .
D gene: TRBD2
J gene: TRBJ2-1
V gene: TRBV28
CDR3 DNA: TGTGCCAGCAGTTCGCGGCTAGCGGGAGGGCCTAAGAATGAGCAGTTCTTC
CDR3 protein: CASSSRLAGGPKNEQFF

clone size: .
D gene: TRBD1
J gene: TRBJ2-5
V gene: TRBV29-1
CDR3 DNA: TGCAGCGTTTTGACAGGGTTGGACGGTGAGCAGTACTTC
CDR3 protein: CSVLTGLDGEQYF

clone size: few
D gene: .
J gene: TRBJ2-7
V gene: TRBV12-3/TRBV12-4
CDR3 DNA: TGTGCCAGCAGTCCCGGTGAGGGAGCCACCTACGAGCAGTACTTC
CDR3 protein: CASSPGEGATYEQYF

clone size: .
D gene: .
J gene: TRBJ2-7
V gene: TRBV28
CDR3 DNA: TGTGCCAGTTATTCGCCAGGGTACAGCTACGAGCAGTACTTC
CDR3 protein: CASYSPGYSYEQYF

clone size: .
D gene: .
J gene: TRBJ1-1
V gene: TRBV3-1
CDR3 DNA: TGTGCCAGCAGCCAAACAGGGATGTTTGAAGCTTTCTTT
CDR3 protein: CASSQTGMFEAFF

clone size: .
D gene: TRBD1
J gene: TRBJ2-7
V gene: TRBV20-1
CDR3 DNA: TGCAGTGCTAGACGCCGGGACAGAGCCTACGAGCAGTACTTC
CDR3 protein: CSARRRDRAYEQYF

clone size: .
D gene: TRBD2
J gene: TRBJ2-1
V gene: TRBV27
CDR3 DNA: TGTGCCAGCAGTTTGTGGACTAGCGGGGCCTACAATGAGCAGTTCTTC
CDR3 protein: CASSLWTSGAYNEQFF

clone size: .
D gene: .
J gene: TRBJ2-3
V gene: TRBV7-8
CDR3 DNA: TGTGCCAGCAGCCCCGCCCTAGCACCCCTGGGCACAGATACGCAGTATTTT
CDR3 protein: CASSPALAPLGTDTQYF

clone size: .
D gene: .
J gene: TRBJ2-5
V gene: TRBV2
CDR3 DNA: TGTGCCAGCAGTGGTCAGGAAGAAGAGACCCAGTACTTC
CDR3 protein: CASSGQEEETQYF

clone size: .
D gene: .
J gene: TRBJ2-7
V gene: TRBV7-2
CDR3 DNA: TGTGCCAGCAGAAAGGACATGGGTCCTATCTCCTACGAGCAGTACTTC
CDR3 protein: CASRKDMGPISYEQYF

clone size: few
D gene: .
J gene: TRBJ1-2
V gene: TRBV20-1
CDR3 DNA: TGCAGTGCTAGAGCGCGGAAGGGTGGCTACACCTTC
CDR3 protein: CSARARKGGYTF

clone size: few
D gene: TRBD2
J gene: TRBJ2-5
V gene: TRBV20-1
CDR3 DNA: TGCAGTGCTAGATCGGGACTAGAACAAGAGACCCAGTACTTC
CDR3 protein: CSARSGLEQETQYF

clone size: .
D gene: .
J gene: TRBJ2-4
V gene: TRBV20-1
CDR3 DNA: TGCAGTGCTAGAGACCTCACGGCAGGCGAGGCACACATTCAGTACTTC
CDR3 protein: CSARDLTAGEAHIQYF

clone size: .
D gene: .
J gene: TRBJ2-3
V gene: TRBV7-8
CDR3 DNA: TGTGCCAGCAGCGCGGGGACAGTTCTAGGCCCACCCTCCACAGATACGCAGTATTTT
CDR3 protein: CASSAGTVLGPPSTDTQYF

clone size: .
D gene: .
J gene: TRBJ1-1
V gene: TRBV3-1
CDR3 DNA: TGTGCCAGCAGCCAAGAATATTTTGGACAGACTGAAGCTTTCTTT
CDR3 protein: CASSQEYFGQTEAFF

clone size: .
D gene: TRBD2
J gene: TRBJ2-7
V gene: TRBV28
CDR3 DNA: TGTGCCAGCATCGCTTCGGCGGGAGGGCCGTACTTC
CDR3 protein: CASIASAGGPYF

clone size: .
D gene: TRBD1
J gene: TRBJ2-3
V gene: TRBV27
CDR3 DNA: TGTGCCAGCAGTCAGTACAGGGGGACTAGCACAGATACGCAGTATTTT
CDR3 protein: CASSQYRGTSTDTQYF

clone size: .
D gene: TRBD1
J gene: TRBJ1-5
V gene: TRBV2
CDR3 DNA: TGTGCCAGCAGTGCCCGGACAGGGACCCAAAATCAGCCCCAGCATTTT
CDR3 protein: CASSARTGTQNQPQHF

clone size: many
D gene: .
J gene: TRBJ2-3
V gene: TRBV11-2
CDR3 DNA: TGTGCCAGCAGCCTTGCCCCCGGGGGGCTTATCGATACGCAGTATTTT
CDR3 protein: CASSLAPGGLIDTQYF

clone size: .
D gene: .
J gene: TRBJ2-5
V gene: TRBV7-9
CDR3 DNA: TGTGCCAGCAGCTTAGATGGTAGCAGGGAGCAGTACTTC
CDR3 protein: CASSLDGSREQYF

clone size: .
D gene: .
J gene: TRBJ2-7
V gene: TRBV7-9
CDR3 DNA: TGTGCCAGCAGCTTCATAGAGTTGATGGCTGGGGAGCAGTACTTC
CDR3 protein: CASSFIELMAGEQYF

clone size: few
D gene: .
J gene: TRBJ2-1
V gene: TRBV3-1
CDR3 DNA: TGTGCCAGCAGCCCCGTCTGGACAAATATCAATGAGCAGTTCTTC
CDR3 protein: CASSPVWTNINEQFF

clone size: few
D gene: .
J gene: TRBJ2-7
V gene: TRBV18
CDR3 DNA: TGTGCCAGCTCCACAATAGAATCCTACGAGCAGTACTTC
CDR3 protein: CASSTIESYEQYF

clone size: .
D gene: TRBD2
J gene: TRBJ2-3
V gene: TRBV5-6
CDR3 DNA: TGTGCCAGCAGCCCGACACCAGCGGGAGTATCCAGATACGCGTATTTT
CDR3 protein: CASSPTPAGVSRYAYF

clone size: few
D gene: TRBD2
J gene: TRBJ2-1
V gene: TRBV28
CDR3 DNA: TGTGCCAGCAGCCCAGATCTAGCGGGTCGTAACAATGAGCAGTTCTTC
CDR3 protein: CASSPDLAGRNNEQFF

clone size: once
D gene: .
J gene: TRBJ1-2
V gene: TRBV20-1
CDR3 DNA: TGCAGTGCTGACGGGCAGCTGGGCGCAGCTAACTATGGCTACATCTTC
CDR3 protein: CSADGQLGAANYGYIF

clone size: .
D gene: .
J gene: TRBJ2-3
V gene: TRBV4-1
CDR3 DNA: TGCGCCAGCAGCCAAGAGAGCTCTTTCCGATACGCGTATTTT
CDR3 protein: CASSQESSFRYAYF

clone size: .
D gene: TRBD2
J gene: TRBJ2-3
V gene: TRBV10-3
CDR3 DNA: TGTGCCATCAGACCGACTAGCGGGAATTCCAGATACGCGTATTTT
CDR3 protein: CAIRPTSGNSRYAYF

clone size: .
D gene: TRBD1
J gene: TRBJ2-7
V gene: TRBV9
CDR3 DNA: TGTGCCAGCAGCCCACAGACAGGGGGGTTGAGCGAGCAGTACTTC
CDR3 protein: CASSPQTGGLSEQYF

clone size: .
D gene: .
J gene: TRBJ1-1
V gene: TRBV29-1
CDR3 DNA: TGCAGCGCATCTCGGGGCCTGAACACTGAAGCTTTCTTT
CDR3 protein: CSASRGLNTEAFF

clone size: .
D gene: .
J gene: TRBJ2-1
V gene: TRBV3-1
CDR3 DNA: TGTGCCAGCAGCCAAGACGGGCTAGCGCTCCCAGGGAATGAGCAGTTCTTC
CDR3 protein: CASSQDGLALPGNEQFF

clone size: few
D gene: .
J gene: TRBJ2-7
V gene: TRBV20-1
CDR3 DNA: TGCAGTGCTAGAGATGCCCGATACCCTACTGGCGAGCAGTACTTC
CDR3 protein: CSARDARYPTGEQYF

clone size: once
D gene: .
J gene: TRBJ2-6
V gene: TRBV15
CDR3 DNA: TGTGCCACCAGCAGAGATAGGTGGGCAGGAGCCCCCCTCTCTGGGGCCAACGTCCCGACTTTC
CDR3 protein: CATSRDRWAGAPLSGANVPTF

clone size: few
D gene: .
J gene: TRBJ2-5
V gene: TRBV7-2
CDR3 DNA: TGTGCCAGCAGCTTAGGGGGAATCCAAGAGACCCAGTACTTC
CDR3 protein: CASSLGGIQETQYF

clone size: once
D gene: .
J gene: TRBJ2-3
V gene: TRBV5-1
CDR3 DNA: TGCGCCAGCAGCGTGGACGCATCCAGAGACGCGTATTTT
CDR3 protein: CASSVDASRDAYF

clone size: once
D gene: .
J gene: TRBJ1-2
V gene: TRBV15
CDR3 DNA: TGTGCCACCAGCAGAGATCTGCCGGGTGGCTACACCTTC
CDR3 protein: CATSRDLPGGYTF

clone size: .
D gene: .
J gene: TRBJ2-5
V gene: TRBV7-2
CDR3 DNA: TGTGCCAGCAGCATCAGGCGGCGGCTCCAAGAGACCCAGTACTTC
CDR3 protein: CASSIRRRLQETQYF

clone size: .
D gene: .
J gene: TRBJ2-3
V gene: TRBV7-9
CDR3 DNA: TGTGCCAGCAGCTTAGGGAGTTTGATTACAGATACGCAGTATTTT
CDR3 protein: CASSLGSLITDTQYF

clone size: .
D gene: .
J gene: TRBJ1-2
V gene: TRBV2
CDR3 DNA: TGTGCCAGCAGTCCCCTCCCCGGGGGGCCCTATGGCTACACCTTC
CDR3 protein: CASSPLPGGPYGYTF

clone size: .
D gene: TRBD2
J gene: TRBJ2-7
V gene: TRBV11-2
CDR3 DNA: TGTGCCAGCAGCGTAGAAGATCTAGGGAGGGTAGCGGTCTACAATGAGCAGTACTTC
CDR3 protein: CASSVEDLGRVAVYNEQYF

clone size: .
D gene: TRBD2
J gene: TRBJ2-7
V gene: TRBV6-1
CDR3 DNA: TGTGCCAGCAGGAACCCAGCGGGAGGGGCGTCCTACAATGAGCAGTACTTC
CDR3 protein: CASRNPAGGASYNEQYF

clone size: .
D gene: TRBD2
J gene: TRBJ2-1
V gene: TRBV12-5
CDR3 DNA: TGTGCTAGTGCCGAGCGGGGGATCAATGAGCAGTTCTTC
CDR3 protein: CASAERGINEQFF

clone size: few
D gene: TRBD1
J gene: TRBJ1-2
V gene: TRBV5-1
CDR3 DNA: TGCGCCAGCAGCCCACAGGGGGAACACTATGGCTACACCTTC
CDR3 protein: CASSPQGEHYGYTF

clone size: .
D gene: .
J gene: TRBJ2-7
V gene: TRBV5-1
CDR3 DNA: TGCGCCAGCACAGCGGACGGATACTACGAGCAGTACTTC
CDR3 protein: CASTADGYYEQYF

clone size: few
D gene: .
J gene: TRBJ2-1
V gene: TRBV10-3
CDR3 DNA: TGTGCCATCAGACAGGACGGCAATGAGCAGTTCTTC
CDR3 protein: CAIRQDGNEQFF

clone size: .
D gene: TRBD1
J gene: TRBJ1-2
V gene: TRBV3-1
CDR3 DNA: TGTGCCAGCAGCGTAAGTAGGACAGGTACCTATGGCTACACCTTC
CDR3 protein: CASSVSRTGTYGYTF

clone size: .
D gene: .
J gene: TRBJ2-7
V gene: TRBV29-1
CDR3 DNA: TGCAGCGTTGAAGAAGGGGGCGAGCAGTACTTC
CDR3 protein: CSVEEGGEQYF

clone size: .
D gene: .
J gene: TRBJ1-1
V gene: TRBV5-1
CDR3 DNA: TGCGCCAGCAGCCCCCCCGGACACCGGAACACTGAAGCTTTCTTT
CDR3 protein: CASSPPGHRNTEAFF